Sequencing of this T cell receptor beta chain was carried out in a study of radiotherapy plus CTLA-4 blockade in lung cancer. Profiled with immunoSEQ multiplex PCR; TCRdb holds only in-frame clones, not every one. Of some 98,000 clones listed, 80% to 85% are singletons. CDR1 and CDR2 from the germline V gene are LNHDA and SQIVND (reference sequence). The CDR3 is 13 residues long. Trimming cost V 6 bases and J 5 bases, with 11 bases left between them. The TCR originated in a human donor with non-small cell lung cancer who had a partial response to radiotherapy plus ipilimumab. The sample here was peripheral blood, taken from a patient treated with radiotherapy plus ipilimumab. This chain joins TRBV19 and TRBJ1-5; D not certain. Here the CDR3 DNA reads TGTGCCAGTAGGCGGGATTACGATCAGCCCCAGCATTTT. Its translation is CASRRDYDQPQHF.